The source of this TCR beta chain is a study of radiotherapy plus CTLA-4 blockade in lung cancer. Overall study context: Among enrolled patients, less than 20% responded and roughly 28% achieved disease control. Notes on the study in general: Early blood T cell clone dynamics, with interferon-beta, were reported to best predict response. Tumor-derived TCR clones expanded in blood after radiotherapy plus ipilimumab.

Concerning this clone itself: The target antigen is unknown.

Ipilimumab CTLA-4 blockade and focal radiation were given to patients with chemo-refractory metastatic non-small-cell lung cancer. Repertoires were generated with immunoSEQ multiplex PCR, while TCRdb's copy carries only in-frame clones and drops some. Counted here are around 99,000 clones, around 88% occurring once; the ten biggest clones make up 4.5% to 5%. Germline lookup yields CDR1 SGHRS and CDR2 YFSETQ. With 1 base removed from V and 0 bases from J, the gap between germline ends came to 16 bases. The CDR3 is made up of 17 amino acids. The sequencing here drew on peripheral blood, taken from a patient treated with radiotherapy plus ipilimumab. The clonotype comes from a human donor with non-small cell lung cancer that progressed on radiotherapy plus ipilimumab. The chain combines TRBV5-1 with TRBJ1-1; weak D call: TRBD1 (6 bases). Here the CDR3 reads CASSLQGTLLLNTEAFF. The CDR3 region has the DNA TGCGCCAGCAGCTTGCAGGGGACATTACTTTTGAACACTGAAGCTTTCTTT.